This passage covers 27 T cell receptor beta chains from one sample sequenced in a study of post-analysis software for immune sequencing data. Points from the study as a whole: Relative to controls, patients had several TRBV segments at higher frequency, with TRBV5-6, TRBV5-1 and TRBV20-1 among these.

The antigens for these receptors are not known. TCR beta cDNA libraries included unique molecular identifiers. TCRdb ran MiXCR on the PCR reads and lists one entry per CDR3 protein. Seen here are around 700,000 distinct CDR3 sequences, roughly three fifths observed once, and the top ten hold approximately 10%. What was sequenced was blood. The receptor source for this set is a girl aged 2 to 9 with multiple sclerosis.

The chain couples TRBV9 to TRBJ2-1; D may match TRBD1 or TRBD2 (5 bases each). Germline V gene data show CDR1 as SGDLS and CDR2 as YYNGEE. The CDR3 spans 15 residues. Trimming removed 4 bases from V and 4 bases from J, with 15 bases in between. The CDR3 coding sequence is TGTGCCAGCAGCTCCGGGACCCCAGGTTACAATGAGCAGTTCTTC. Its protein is CASSSGTPGYNEQFF.

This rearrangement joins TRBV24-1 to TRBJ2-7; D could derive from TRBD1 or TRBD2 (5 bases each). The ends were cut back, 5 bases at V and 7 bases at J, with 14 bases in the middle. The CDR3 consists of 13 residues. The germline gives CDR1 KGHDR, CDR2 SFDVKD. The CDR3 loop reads CATSAAGSNEQYF. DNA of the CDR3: TGTGCCACCAGTGCAGCAGGGAGCAATGAGCAGTACTTC.

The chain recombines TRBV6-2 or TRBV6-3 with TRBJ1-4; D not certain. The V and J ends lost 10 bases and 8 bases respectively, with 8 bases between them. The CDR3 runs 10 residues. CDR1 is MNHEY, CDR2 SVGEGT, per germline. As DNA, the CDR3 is TGTGCCACTCGACTCGAAAAACTGTTTTTT. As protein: CATRLEKLFF.

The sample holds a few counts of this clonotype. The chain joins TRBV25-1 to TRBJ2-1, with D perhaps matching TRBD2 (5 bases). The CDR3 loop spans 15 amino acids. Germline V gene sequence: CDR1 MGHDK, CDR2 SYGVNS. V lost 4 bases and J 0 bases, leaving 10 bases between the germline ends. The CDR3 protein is CASSATGSSYNEQFF. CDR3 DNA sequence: TGTGCCAGCAGTGCCACGGGGAGCTCCTACAATGAGCAGTTCTTC.

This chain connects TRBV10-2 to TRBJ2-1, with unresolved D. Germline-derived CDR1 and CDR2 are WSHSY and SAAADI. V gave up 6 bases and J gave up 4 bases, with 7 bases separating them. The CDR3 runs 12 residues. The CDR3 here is CASRKTYNEQFF. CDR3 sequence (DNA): TGCGCCAGCAGAAAGACTTACAATGAGCAGTTCTTC.

Written as DNA, the CDR3 is TGTGCCAGCAGTCGACTAGCGGGAGTACCGGATACGCAGTATTTT. It translates to CASSRLAGVPDTQYF. The chain combines TRBV2 with TRBJ2-3, with 12 bases identical to TRBD2. The CDR3 is 15 residues long. The J segment lost 6 bases and the V segment lost 5 bases, leaving 6 bases of the junction unmatched. The germline gives CDR1 SNHLY, CDR2 FYNNEI.

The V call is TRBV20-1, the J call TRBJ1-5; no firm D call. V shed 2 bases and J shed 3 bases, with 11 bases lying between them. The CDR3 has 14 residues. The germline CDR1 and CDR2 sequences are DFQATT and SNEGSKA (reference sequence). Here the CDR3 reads CSARRTLDNQPQHF. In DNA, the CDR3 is TGCAGTGCTAGACGGACTTTGGACAATCAGCCCCAGCATTTT.

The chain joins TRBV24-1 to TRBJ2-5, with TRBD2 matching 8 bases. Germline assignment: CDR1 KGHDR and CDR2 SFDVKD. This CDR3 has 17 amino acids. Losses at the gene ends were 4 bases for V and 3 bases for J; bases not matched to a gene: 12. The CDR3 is CATSDPRGGGPEETQYF. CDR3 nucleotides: TGTGCCACCAGTGACCCCAGGGGCGGGGGGCCAGAAGAGACCCAGTACTTC.

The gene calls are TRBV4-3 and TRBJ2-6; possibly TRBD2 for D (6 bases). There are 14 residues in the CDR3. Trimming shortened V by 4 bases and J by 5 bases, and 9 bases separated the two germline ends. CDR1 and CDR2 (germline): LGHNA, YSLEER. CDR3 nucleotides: TGCGCCAGCAGCCGGGACTCGAGGGCCAACGTCCTGACTTTC. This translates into CASSRDSRANVLTF.

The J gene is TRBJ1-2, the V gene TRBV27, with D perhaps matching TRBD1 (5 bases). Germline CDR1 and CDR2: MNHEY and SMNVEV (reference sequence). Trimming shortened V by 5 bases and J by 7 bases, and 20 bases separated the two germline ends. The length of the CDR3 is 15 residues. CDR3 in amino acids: CASSMSSGRKSGYTF. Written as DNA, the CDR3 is TGTGCCAGCAGTATGAGCTCGGGACGGAAGAGTGGCTACACCTTC.

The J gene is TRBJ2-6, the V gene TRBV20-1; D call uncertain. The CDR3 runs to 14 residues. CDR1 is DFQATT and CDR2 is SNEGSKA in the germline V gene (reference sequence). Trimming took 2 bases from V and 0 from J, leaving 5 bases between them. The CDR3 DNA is TGCAGTGCTAGACCGTTCTCTGGGGCCAACGTCCTGACTTTC. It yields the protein CSARPFSGANVLTF.

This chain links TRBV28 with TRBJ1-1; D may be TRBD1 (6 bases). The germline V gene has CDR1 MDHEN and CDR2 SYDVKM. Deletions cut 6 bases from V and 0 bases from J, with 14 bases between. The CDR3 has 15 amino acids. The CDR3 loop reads CASSSRTDLNTEAFF. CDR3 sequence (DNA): TGTGCCAGCAGCTCCAGGACAGATCTGAACACTGAAGCTTTCTTT. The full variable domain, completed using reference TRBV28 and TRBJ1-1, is DVKVTQSSRYLVKRTGEKVFLECVQDMDHENMFWYRQDPGLGLRLIYFSYDVKMKEKGDIPEGYSVSREKKERFSLILESASTNQTSMYLCASSSRTDLNTEAFFGQGTRLTVV.

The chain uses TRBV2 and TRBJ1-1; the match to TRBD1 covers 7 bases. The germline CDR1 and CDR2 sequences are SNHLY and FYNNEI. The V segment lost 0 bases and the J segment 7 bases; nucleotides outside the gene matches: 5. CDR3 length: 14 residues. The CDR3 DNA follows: TGTGCCAGCAGTGAAGCTTCCCGGGACAGTGAAGCTTTCTTT. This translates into CASSEASRDSEAFF.

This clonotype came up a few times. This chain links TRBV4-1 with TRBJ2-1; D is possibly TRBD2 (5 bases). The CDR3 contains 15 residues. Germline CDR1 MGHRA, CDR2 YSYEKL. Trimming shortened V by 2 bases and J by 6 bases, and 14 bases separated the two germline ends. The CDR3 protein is CASSQNLASGNEQFF. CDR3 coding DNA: TGCGCCAGCAGCCAAAATTTGGCCAGCGGCAATGAGCAGTTCTTC.

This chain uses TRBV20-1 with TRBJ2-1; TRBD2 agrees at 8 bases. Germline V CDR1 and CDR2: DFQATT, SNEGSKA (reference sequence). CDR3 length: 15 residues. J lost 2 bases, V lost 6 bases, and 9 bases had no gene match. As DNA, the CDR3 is TGCAGTGCCATAATAGCGGGGTCGACCTACAATGAGCAGTTCTTC. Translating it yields CSAIIAGSTYNEQFF.

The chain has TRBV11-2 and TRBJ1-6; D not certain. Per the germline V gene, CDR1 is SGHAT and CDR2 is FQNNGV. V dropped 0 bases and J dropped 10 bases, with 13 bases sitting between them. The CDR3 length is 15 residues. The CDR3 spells CASSLEGRESSPLHF. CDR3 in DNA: TGTGCCAGCAGCTTAGAAGGGAGGGAATCGTCACCCCTCCACTTT.

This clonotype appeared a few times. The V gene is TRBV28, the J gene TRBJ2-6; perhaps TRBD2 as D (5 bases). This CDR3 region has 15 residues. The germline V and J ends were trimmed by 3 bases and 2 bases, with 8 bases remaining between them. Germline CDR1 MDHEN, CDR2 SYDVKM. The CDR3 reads CASSFRGTGANVLTF. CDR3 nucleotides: TGTGCCAGCAGTTTTAGAGGGACTGGGGCCAACGTCCTGACTTTC.

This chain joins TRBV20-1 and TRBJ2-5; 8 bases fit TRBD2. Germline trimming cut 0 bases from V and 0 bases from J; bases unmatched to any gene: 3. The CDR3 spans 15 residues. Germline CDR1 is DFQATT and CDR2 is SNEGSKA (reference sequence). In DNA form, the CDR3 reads TGCAGTGCTAGAGATGGAGCGGGGGACCAAGAGACCCAGTACTTC. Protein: CSARDGAGDQETQYF.

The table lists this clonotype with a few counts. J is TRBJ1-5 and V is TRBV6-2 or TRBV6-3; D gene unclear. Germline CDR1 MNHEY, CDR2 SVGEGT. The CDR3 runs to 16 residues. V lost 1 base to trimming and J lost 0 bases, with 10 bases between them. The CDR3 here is CASSYWKGISNQPQHF. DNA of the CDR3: TGTGCCAGCAGTTACTGGAAGGGAATTAGCAATCAGCCCCAGCATTTT.

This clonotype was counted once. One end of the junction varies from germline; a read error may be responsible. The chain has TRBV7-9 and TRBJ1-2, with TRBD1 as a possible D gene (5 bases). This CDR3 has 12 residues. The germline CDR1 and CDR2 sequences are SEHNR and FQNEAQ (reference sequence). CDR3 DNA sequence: TGTGCCAGTAGCTTTGACAGTATCTTCTACACCTTC. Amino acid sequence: CASSFDSIFYTF.

CDR3 sequence: CASSPLAGGTTDTQYF. The CDR3, as DNA: TGTGCCAGCAGCCCACTAGCGGGGGGGACAACGGATACGCAGTATTTT. The chain has TRBV7-6 and TRBJ2-3; 13 bases are shared with TRBD2. The V gene's germline CDR1 is SGHVS and CDR2 FNYEAQ. Germline trimming cut 5 bases from V and 6 bases from J; bases unmatched to any gene: 8. The CDR3 runs to 16 residues.

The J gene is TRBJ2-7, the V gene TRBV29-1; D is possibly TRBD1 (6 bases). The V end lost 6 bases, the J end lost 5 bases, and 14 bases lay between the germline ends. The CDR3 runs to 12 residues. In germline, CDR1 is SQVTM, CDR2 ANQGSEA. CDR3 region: CSVRPGQNEQYF. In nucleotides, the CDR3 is TGCAGCGTAAGACCTGGACAGAACGAGCAGTACTTC.

The CDR3, as DNA: TGTGCCAGCAGCTTAGCAGAGCGCCCAGGGGCCTATGGCTACACCTTC. This encodes CASSLAERPGAYGYTF. The V gene is TRBV7-2, the J gene TRBJ1-2, with D possibly being TRBD1 (6 bases). The CDR3 has 16 residues. Germline lookup yields CDR1 SGHTA and CDR2 FQGNSA. With 0 bases removed from V and 4 bases from J, the gap between germline ends came to 15 bases.

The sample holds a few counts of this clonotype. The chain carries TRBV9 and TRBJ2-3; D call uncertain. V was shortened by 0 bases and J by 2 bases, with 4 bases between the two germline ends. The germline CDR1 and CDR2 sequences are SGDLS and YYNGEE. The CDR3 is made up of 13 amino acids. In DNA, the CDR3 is TGTGCCAGCAGCGTAGAACTCACAGATACGCAGTATTTT. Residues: CASSVELTDTQYF.

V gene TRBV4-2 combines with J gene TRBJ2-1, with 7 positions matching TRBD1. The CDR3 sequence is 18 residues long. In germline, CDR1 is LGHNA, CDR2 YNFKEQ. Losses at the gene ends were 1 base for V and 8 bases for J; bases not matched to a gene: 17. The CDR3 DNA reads TGTGCCAGCAGCCAAGGACCCGGTGGGACAGTGGTCGGCGATGAGCAGTTCTTC. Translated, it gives CASSQGPGGTVVGDEQFF.

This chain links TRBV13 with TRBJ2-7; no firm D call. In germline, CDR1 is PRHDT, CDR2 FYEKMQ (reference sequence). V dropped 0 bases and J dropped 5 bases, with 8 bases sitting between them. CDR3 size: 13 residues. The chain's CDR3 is CASSLGPRNEQYF. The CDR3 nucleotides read TGTGCCAGCAGCTTAGGCCCCCGGAACGAGCAGTACTTC.

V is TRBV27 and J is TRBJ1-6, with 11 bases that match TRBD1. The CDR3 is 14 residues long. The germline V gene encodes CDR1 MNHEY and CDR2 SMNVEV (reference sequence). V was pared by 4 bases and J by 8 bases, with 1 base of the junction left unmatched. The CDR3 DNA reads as TGTGCCAGCAGTTGGGACAGGGGGTATTCACCCCTCCACTTT. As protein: CASSWDRGYSPLHF.